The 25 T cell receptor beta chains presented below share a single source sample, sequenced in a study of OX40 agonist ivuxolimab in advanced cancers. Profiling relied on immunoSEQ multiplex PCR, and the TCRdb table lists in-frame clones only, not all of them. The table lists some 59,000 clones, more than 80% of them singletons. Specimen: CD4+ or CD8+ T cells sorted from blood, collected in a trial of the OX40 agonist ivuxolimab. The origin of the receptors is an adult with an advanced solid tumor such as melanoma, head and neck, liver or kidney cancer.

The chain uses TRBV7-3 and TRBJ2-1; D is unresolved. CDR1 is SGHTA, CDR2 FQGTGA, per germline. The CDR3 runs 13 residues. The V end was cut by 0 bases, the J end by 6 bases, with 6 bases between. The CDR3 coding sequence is TGTGCCAGCAGCTTAACTACGGGCAATGAGCAGTTCTTC. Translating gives CASSLTTGNEQFF.

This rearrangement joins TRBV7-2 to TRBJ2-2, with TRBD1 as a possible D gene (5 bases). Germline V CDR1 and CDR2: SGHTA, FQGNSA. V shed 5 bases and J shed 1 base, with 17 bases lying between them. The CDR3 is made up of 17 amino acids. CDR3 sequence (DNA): TGTGCCAGCAGCACTCGATGGGGCAGGGTGAACACCGGGGAGCTGTTTTTT. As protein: CASSTRWGRVNTGELFF.

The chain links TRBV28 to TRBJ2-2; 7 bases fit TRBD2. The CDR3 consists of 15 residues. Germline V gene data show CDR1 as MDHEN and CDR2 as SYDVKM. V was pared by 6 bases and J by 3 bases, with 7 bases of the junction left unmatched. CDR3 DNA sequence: TGTGCCAGCAGGCCGGGGGGACCTCACACCGGGGAGCTGTTTTTT. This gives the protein CASRPGGPHTGELFF.

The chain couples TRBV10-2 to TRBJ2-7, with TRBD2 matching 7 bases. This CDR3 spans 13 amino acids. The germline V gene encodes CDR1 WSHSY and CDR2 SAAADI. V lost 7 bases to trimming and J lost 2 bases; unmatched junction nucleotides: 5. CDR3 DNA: TGCGCCAGCACCAGCGGGATGGCCTACGAGCAGTACTTC. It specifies CASTSGMAYEQYF.

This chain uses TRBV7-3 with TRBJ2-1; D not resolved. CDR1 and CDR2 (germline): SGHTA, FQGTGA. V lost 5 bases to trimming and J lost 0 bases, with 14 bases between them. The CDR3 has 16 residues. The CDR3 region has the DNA TGTGCCAGCAGCCCCGCCCCCCCAAGCTCCTACAATGAGCAGTTCTTC. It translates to CASSPAPPSSYNEQFF.

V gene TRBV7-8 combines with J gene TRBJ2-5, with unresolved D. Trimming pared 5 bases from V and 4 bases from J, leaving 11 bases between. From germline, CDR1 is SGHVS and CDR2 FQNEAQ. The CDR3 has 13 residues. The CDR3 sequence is CASSPQVVETQYF. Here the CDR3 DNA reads TGTGCCAGCAGCCCCCAGGTGGTAGAGACCCAGTACTTC.

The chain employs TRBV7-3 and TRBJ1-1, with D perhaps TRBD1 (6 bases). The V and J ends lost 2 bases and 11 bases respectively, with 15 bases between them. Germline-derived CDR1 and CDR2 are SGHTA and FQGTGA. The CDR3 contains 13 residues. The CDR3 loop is CASSLDQGTMAFF. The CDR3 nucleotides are TGTGCCAGCAGCTTAGATCAGGGGACAATGGCTTTCTTT.

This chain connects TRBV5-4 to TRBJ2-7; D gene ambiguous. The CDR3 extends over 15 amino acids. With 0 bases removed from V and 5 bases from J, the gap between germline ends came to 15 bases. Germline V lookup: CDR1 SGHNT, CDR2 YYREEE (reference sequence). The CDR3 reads CASSLEDNLGHEQYF. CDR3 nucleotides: TGTGCCAGCAGCTTGGAAGACAACTTAGGACACGAGCAGTACTTC. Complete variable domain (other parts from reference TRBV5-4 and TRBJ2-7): ETGVTQSPTHLIKTRGQQVTLRCSSQSGHNTVSWYQQALGQGPQFIFQYYREEENGRGNFPPRFSGLQFPNYSSELNVNALELDDSALYLCASSLEDNLGHEQYFGPGTRLTVT.

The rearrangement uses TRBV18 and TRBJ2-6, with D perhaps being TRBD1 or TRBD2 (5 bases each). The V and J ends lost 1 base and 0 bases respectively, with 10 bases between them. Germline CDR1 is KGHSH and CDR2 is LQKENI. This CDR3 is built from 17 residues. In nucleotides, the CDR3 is TGTGCCAGCTCACCACAGACAGCGGTCTCTGGGGCCAACGTCCTGACTTTC. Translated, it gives CASSPQTAVSGANVLTF.

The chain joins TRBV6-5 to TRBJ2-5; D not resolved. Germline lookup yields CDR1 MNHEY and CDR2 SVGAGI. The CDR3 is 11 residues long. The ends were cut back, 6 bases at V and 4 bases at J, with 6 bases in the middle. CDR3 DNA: TGTGCCAGCAGCCCCGGAGAGACCCAGTACTTC. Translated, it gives CASSPGETQYF.

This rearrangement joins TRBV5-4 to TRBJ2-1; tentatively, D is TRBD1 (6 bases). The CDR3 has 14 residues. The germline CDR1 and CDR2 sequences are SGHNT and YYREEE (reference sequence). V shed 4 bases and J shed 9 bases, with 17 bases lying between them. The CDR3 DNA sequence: TGTGCCAGCAGCCCCCCCCAACAGGGAAGTGAGCAGTTCTTC. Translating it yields CASSPPQQGSEQFF.

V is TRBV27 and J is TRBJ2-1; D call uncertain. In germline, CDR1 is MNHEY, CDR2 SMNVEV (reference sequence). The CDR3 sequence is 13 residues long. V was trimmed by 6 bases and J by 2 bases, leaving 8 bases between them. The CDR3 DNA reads TGTGCCAGCAGCAGCCGGGCCTACAATGAGCAGTTCTTC. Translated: CASSSRAYNEQFF.

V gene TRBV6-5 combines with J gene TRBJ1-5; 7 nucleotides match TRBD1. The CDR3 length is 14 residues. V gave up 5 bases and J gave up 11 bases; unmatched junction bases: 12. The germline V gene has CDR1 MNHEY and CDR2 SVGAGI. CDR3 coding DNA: TGTGCCAGCAGTGTAAGGACAGGCCTGTTGTCCCAGCATTTT. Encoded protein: CASSVRTGLLSQHF.

The DNA of the CDR3 is TGCGCCAGCAGCCAAGTCGTGACAGTAAAGTATAGCGGGCCCCAAGAGACCCAGTACTTC. Its protein product is CASSQVVTVKYSGPQETQYF. The chain links TRBV4-1 to TRBJ2-5; the match to TRBD2 covers 7 bases. CDR3 length: 20 residues. CDR1 and CDR2 from the germline V gene are MGHRA and YSYEKL. V shed 1 base, J shed 1 base, and the junction held 18 bases outside the gene matches.

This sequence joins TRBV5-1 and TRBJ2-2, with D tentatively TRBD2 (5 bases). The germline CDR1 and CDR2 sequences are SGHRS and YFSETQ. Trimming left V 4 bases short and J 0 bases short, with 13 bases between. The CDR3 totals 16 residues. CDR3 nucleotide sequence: TGCGCCAGCAGCATGCGAGCGGTCGCGAACACCGGGGAGCTGTTTTTT. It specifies CASSMRAVANTGELFF.

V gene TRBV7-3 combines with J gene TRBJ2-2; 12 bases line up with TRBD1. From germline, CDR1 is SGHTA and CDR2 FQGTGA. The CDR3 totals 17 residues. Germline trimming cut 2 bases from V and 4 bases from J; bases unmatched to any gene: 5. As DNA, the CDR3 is TGTGCCAGCAGCTTAGATGGGACAGGGGGCAGCACCGGGGAGCTGTTTTTT. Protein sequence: CASSLDGTGGSTGELFF. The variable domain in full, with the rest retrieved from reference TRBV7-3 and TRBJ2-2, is GAGVSQTPSNKVTEKGKYVELRCDPISGHTALYWYRQSLGQGPEFLIYFQGTGAADDSGLPNDRFFAVRPEGSVSTLKIQRTERGDSAVYLCASSLDGTGGSTGELFFGEGSRLTVL.

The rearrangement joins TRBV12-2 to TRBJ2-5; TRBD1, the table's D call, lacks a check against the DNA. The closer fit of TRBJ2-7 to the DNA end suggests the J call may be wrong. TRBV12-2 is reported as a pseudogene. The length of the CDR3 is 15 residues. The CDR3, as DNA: TGTGCAAGTCGCTCCCAAGAGGGGGCCAGCTACGAGCAGTACTTC. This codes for CASRSQEGASYEQYF.

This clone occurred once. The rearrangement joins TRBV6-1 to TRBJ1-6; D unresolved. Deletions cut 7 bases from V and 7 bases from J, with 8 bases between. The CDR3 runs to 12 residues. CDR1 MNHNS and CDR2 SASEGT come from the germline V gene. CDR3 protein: CASTVSNSPLHF. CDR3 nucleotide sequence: TGTGCCAGCACAGTGTCAAATTCACCCCTCCACTTT.

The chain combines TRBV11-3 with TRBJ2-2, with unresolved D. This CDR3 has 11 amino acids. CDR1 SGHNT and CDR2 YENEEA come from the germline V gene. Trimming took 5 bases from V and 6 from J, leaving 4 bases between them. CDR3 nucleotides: TGTGCCAGCAGCGTAGCCGGGGAGCTGTTTTTT. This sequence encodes CASSVAGELFF.

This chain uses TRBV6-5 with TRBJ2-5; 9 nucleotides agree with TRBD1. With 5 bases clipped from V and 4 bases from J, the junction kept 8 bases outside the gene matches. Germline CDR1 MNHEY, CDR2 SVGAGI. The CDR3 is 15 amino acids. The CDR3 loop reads CASSMTTGGRETQYF. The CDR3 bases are TGTGCCAGCAGTATGACGACAGGGGGAAGAGAGACCCAGTACTTC.

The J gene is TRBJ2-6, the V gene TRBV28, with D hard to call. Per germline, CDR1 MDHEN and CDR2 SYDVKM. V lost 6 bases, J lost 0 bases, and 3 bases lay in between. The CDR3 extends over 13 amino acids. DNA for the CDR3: TGTGCCAGCAGAAGCTCTGGGGCCAACGTCCTGACTTTC. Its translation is CASRSSGANVLTF.

The CDR3 spells CASSDFGGMGTDTQYF. The DNA for the CDR3 is TGTGCCAGCAGTGACTTCGGCGGGATGGGCACAGATACGCAGTATTTT. This chain uses TRBV6-4 with TRBJ2-3, with D tentatively TRBD2 (6 bases). Germline V gene lookup returns CDR1 MRHNA and CDR2 SNTAGT. V dropped 1 base and J dropped 1 base, with 12 bases sitting between them. The CDR3 consists of 16 residues.

The CDR3, as DNA: TGTGCCAGCAGTTCCCCGGCCCGCACAGATACGCAGTATTTT. Encoded protein: CASSSPARTDTQYF. J is TRBJ2-3 and V is TRBV27; the D is unclear. CDR1 is MNHEY and CDR2 is SMNVEV in the germline V gene (reference sequence). V was clipped by 4 bases and J by 1 base, with 9 bases between them. The CDR3 runs 14 residues.

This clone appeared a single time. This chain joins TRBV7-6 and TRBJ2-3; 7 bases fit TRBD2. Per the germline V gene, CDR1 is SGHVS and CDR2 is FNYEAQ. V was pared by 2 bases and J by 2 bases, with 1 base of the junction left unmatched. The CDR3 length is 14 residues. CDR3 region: CASSLLAVTDTQYF. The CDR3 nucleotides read TGTGCCAGCAGCTTACTAGCGGTCACAGATACGCAGTATTTT.

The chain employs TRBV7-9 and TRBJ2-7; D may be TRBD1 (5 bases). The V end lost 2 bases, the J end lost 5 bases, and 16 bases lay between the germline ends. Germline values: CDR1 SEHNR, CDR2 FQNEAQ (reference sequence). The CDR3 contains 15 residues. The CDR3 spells CASSLWVGAKDEQYF. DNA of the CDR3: TGTGCCAGCAGCTTATGGGTAGGGGCCAAAGACGAGCAGTACTTC.